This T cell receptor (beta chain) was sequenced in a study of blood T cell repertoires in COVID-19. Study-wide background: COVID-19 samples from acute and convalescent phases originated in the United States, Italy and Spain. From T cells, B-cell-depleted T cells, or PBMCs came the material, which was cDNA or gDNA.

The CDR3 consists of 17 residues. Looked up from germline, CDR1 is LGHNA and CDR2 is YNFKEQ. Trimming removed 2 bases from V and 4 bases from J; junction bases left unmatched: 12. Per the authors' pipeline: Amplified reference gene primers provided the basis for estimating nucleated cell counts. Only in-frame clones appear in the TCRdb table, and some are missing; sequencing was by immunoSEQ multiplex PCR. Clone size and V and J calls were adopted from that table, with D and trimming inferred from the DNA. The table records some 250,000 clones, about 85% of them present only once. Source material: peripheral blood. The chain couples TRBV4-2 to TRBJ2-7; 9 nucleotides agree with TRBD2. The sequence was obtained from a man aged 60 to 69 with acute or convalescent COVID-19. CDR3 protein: CASSQSGGGAFMYEQYF. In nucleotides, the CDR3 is TGTGCCAGCAGCCAATCGGGCGGGGGGGCGTTTATGTACGAGCAGTACTTC.